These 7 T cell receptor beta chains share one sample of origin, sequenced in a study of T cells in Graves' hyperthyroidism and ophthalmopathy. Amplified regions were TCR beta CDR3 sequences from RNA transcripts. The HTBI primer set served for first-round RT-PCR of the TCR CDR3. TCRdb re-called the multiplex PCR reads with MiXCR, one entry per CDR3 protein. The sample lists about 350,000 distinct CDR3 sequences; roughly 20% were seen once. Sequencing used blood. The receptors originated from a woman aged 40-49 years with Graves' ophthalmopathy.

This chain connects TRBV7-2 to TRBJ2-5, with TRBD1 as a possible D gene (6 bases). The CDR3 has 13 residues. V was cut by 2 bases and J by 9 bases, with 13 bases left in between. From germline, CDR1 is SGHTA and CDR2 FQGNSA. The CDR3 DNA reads TGTGCCAGCAGCTTACAGGGCCAGGGGTCCCAGTACTTC. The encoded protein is CASSLQGQGSQYF.

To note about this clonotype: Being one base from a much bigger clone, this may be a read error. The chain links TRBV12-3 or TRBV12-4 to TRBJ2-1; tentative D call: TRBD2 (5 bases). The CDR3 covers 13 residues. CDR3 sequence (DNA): TGTGTCAGCAGCACTAGCTCCTACAATGAGCAGTTCTTC. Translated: CVSSTSSYNEQFF.

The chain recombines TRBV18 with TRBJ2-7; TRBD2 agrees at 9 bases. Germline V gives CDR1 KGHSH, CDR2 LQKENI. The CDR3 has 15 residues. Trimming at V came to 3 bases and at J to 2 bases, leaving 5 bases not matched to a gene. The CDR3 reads CASSPPSGVTYEQYF. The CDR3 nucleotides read TGTGCCAGCTCACCTCCTAGCGGGGTTACCTACGAGCAGTACTTC.

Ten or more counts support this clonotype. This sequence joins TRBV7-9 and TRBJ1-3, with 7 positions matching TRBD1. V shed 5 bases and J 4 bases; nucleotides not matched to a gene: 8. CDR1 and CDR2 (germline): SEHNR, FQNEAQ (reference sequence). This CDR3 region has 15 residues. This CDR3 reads CASSLGTVGGNTIYF. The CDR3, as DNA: TGTGCCAGCAGCCTCGGGACAGTTGGCGGAAACACCATATATTTT.

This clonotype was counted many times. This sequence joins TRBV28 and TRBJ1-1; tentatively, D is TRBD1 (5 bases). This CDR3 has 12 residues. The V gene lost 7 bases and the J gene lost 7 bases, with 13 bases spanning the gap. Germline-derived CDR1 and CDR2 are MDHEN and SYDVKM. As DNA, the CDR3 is TGTGCCAGCAACCCTCCAGGGATTGAAGCTTTCTTT. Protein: CASNPPGIEAFF.

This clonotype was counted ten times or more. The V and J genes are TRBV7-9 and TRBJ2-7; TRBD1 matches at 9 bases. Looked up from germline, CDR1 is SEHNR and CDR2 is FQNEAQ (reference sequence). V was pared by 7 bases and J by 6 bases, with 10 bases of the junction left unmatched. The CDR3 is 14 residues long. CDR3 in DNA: TGTGCCAGCACGACCCGGGACAGGGCCTCCGAGCAGTACTTC. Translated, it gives CASTTRDRASEQYF.

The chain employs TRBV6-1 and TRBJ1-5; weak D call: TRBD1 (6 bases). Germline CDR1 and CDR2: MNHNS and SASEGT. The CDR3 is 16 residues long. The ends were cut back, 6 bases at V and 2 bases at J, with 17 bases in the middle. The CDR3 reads CASRGAQGGGNQPQHF. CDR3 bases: TGTGCCAGCAGGGGGGCCCAAGGGGGAGGCAATCAGCCCCAGCATTTT.